This TCR beta chain derives from a study of CD8 T cells in ankylosing spondylitis. Quantitative barcoded 5'-RACE was used to prepare TCR beta libraries. TCRdb independently ran MiXCR on the 5' RACE reads; one entry per CDR3 protein. The sample comprises approximately 440,000 distinct CDR3 sequences, roughly 15% of which are singletons, and about 0.94% rests with the top ten. Broader study findings: A motif in TCR beta, a set of roughly eight highly homologous variants, appeared characteristic of ankylosing spondylitis blood. Significant enrichment of disease-linked clones was reported in matched ankylosing spondylitis synovial fluid. Some of these motif variants have turned up before, in reports on reactive arthritis synovial fluid and blood. Within peripheral blood, clones linked to disease were CD8+ and relatively rare.

This clonotype was observed a handful of times. Its antigen is undetermined. The CDR3 covers 15 residues. Germline CDR1 SGHRS, CDR2 YFSETQ. Trimming stripped 0 bases from V and 5 bases from J, with 11 bases between. The TCR was taken from a male donor with ankylosing spondylitis. The chain carries TRBV5-1 and TRBJ1-4; no reliable D call. The sequencing input was blood, either unsorted or a sorted T cell fraction (not recorded which). CDR3: CASSLGEGRNEKLFF. CDR3 DNA sequence: TGCGCCAGCAGCTTGGGTGAAGGGAGGAATGAAAAACTGTTTTTT.